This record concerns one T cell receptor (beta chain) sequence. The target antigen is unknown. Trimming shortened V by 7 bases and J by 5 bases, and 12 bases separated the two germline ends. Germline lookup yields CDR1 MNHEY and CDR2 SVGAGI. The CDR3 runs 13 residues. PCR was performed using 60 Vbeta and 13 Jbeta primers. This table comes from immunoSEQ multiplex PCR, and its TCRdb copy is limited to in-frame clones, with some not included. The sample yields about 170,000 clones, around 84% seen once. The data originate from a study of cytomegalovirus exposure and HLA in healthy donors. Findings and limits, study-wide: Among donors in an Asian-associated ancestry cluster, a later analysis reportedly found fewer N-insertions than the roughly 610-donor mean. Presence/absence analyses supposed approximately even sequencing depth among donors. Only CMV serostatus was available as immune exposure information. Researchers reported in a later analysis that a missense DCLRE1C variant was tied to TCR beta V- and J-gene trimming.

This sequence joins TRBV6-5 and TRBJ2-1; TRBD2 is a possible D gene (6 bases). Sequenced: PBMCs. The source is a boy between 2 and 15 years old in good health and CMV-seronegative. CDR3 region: CASNRAGDNEQFF. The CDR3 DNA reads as TGTGCCAGCAATCGAGCGGGTGACAATGAGCAGTTCTTC.